This TCR beta chain was documented in a study of CD8 T cells in Susac syndrome. Patients with stable or active relapsing-remitting disease, all of them treatment-naive, made up the multiple sclerosis controls. The authors reverse transcribed about 0.45 to 1 ug RNA with random hexamers. Across 54 Vbeta and 13 Jbeta, TCR beta CDR3 was amplified with immunoSEQ multiplex PCR. TCRdb re-derived calls from the immunoSEQ multiplex PCR reads in MiXCR, one entry per CDR3 protein. Of 110,000 or so distinct CDR3 sequences listed, about 92% are singletons. The receptor was derived from a human donor with multiple sclerosis. Specimen: CD4+ T cells from PBMCs.

Here the CDR3 reads CSARPGHRTGELFF. CDR3 DNA sequence: TGCAGTGCTCGCCCGGGCCACAGGACCGGGGAGCTGTTTTTT. The V call is TRBV20-1, the J call TRBJ2-2; tentative D call: TRBD1 (5 bases). Germline CDR1 and CDR2: DFQATT and SNEGSKA (reference sequence). V was clipped by 5 bases and J by 5 bases, with 15 bases between them. There are 14 residues in the CDR3.